The 9 T cell receptor beta chains listed next were all sequenced from one sample in a study of a mutant IDH1 vaccine in newly diagnosed glioma. Time point given: week 5, during vaccination. Vaccine doses each comprised 300 ug of mutant IDH1 20-mer peptide, with topical imiquimod. No antigens are known for them. TCRdb's copy holds only in-frame clones and misses some; the assay was immunoSEQ multiplex PCR. Counted here are some 36,000 clones, 81% occurring once; the ten biggest clones make up around an eighth. This specimen consisted of PBMCs, obtained from a glioma patient whose treatment included an IDH1 peptide vaccine. Receptors were obtained from a man aged 50-60 years with glioma.

CDR3 amino acids: CASSSHAQGLDTQYF. The CDR3 bases are TGCGCCAGCAGCTCCCACGCGCAGGGACTAGATACGCAGTATTTT. This sequence joins TRBV5-1 and TRBJ2-3, with a possible D match to TRBD2 (6 bases). Trimming removed 3 bases from V and 5 bases from J, with 16 bases in between. CDR1 SGHRS and CDR2 YFSETQ come from the germline V gene. The CDR3 runs to 15 residues. Combining the CDR3 with reference TRBV5-1 and TRBJ2-3 gives the whole variable domain KAGVTQTPRYLIKTRGQQVTLSCSPISGHRSVSWYQQTPGQGLQFLFEYFSETQRNKGNFPGRFSGRQFSNSRSEMNVSTLELGDSALYLCASSSHAQGLDTQYFGPGTRLTVL.

In nucleotides, the CDR3 is TGTGCCAGTAGTATAGGACGGGACAGGGTTTCCGAGCAGTACTTC. Translating it yields CASSIGRDRVSEQYF. This sequence joins TRBV19 and TRBJ2-7; 9 bases are a match to TRBD1. Trimming removed 1 base from V and 6 bases from J; junction bases left unmatched: 7. Germline V lookup: CDR1 LNHDA, CDR2 SQIVND (reference sequence). This CDR3 is 15 amino acids long.

V gene TRBV9 combines with J gene TRBJ2-2, with D hard to call. V shed 5 bases and J shed 0 bases, with 5 bases lying between them. The CDR3 sequence is 13 residues long. Germline CDR1 and CDR2: SGDLS and YYNGEE. CDR3 region: CASSGANTGELFF. The DNA for the CDR3 is TGTGCCAGCAGTGGAGCGAACACCGGGGAGCTGTTTTTT.

The chain combines TRBV7-2 with TRBJ1-2, with 8 bases aligning to TRBD1. This CDR3 region has 14 residues. Germline CDR1 is SGHTA and CDR2 is FQGNSA. Unmatched junction bases numbered 4, after V lost 5 bases and J lost 2 bases. CDR3: CASSLRQGNYGYTF. Here the CDR3 DNA reads TGTGCCAGCAGCCTTCGACAGGGGAACTATGGCTACACCTTC.

The rearrangement uses TRBV6-1 and TRBJ1-1; the match to TRBD1 covers 7 bases. Germline CDR1 and CDR2: MNHNS and SASEGT. V was clipped by 3 bases and J by 5 bases; unmatched bases: 15. The CDR3 has 17 residues. CDR3 amino acids: CASSDRRQGVGGTEAFF. CDR3 coding DNA: TGTGCCAGCAGTGATAGACGACAGGGTGTAGGGGGTACTGAAGCTTTCTTT.

Only a few counts were recorded for this clone. Germline is not matched at one junction end, which may reflect a read error. This rearrangement joins TRBV7-9 to TRBJ2-7, with no clear D. CDR3 length: 11 residues. From germline, CDR1 is SEHNR and CDR2 FQNEAQ (reference sequence). DNA for the CDR3: TGTGCCAGCAGCCCAGACCGCGAGCGGTACTTC. As protein: CASSPDRERYF.

This clone was detected only a few times. The rearrangement uses TRBV27 and TRBJ2-7, with D possibly matching TRBD2 (6 bases). This CDR3 contains 13 residues. V dropped 3 bases and J dropped 3 bases, with 9 bases sitting between them. Germline CDR1 is MNHEY and CDR2 is SMNVEV (reference sequence). The CDR3 is CASSLGGSYEQYF. The CDR3 nucleotides read TGTGCCAGCAGTTTGGGGGGTAGCTACGAGCAGTACTTC.

A note on this clone: Other DNA sequences from this sample encode an identical CDR3 as well. The chain uses TRBV7-9 and TRBJ1-5; possible D gene TRBD1, 6 bases. This CDR3 comprises 14 residues. Per germline, CDR1 SEHNR and CDR2 FQNEAQ (reference sequence). V lost 5 bases and J lost 0, with 8 bases in between. Here the CDR3 DNA reads TGTGCCAGCAGCCGGGACATTAGCAATCAGCCCCAGCATTTT. This gives the protein CASSRDISNQPQHF.

This chain links TRBV7-9 with TRBJ2-3; no firm D call. V was cut by 5 bases and J by 0 bases, with 9 bases left in between. Germline assignment: CDR1 SEHNR and CDR2 FQNEAQ (reference sequence). The CDR3 extends over 14 amino acids. The CDR3 nucleotides are TGTGCCAGCAGCGCCCAGACTAGCACAGATACGCAGTATTTT. Translating it yields CASSAQTSTDTQYF.